This T cell receptor beta chain was obtained from a study of cytotoxic CD8 clonotypes in ibrutinib-treated CLL. Study details: Researchers reported 11 relapsed/refractory and approximately 16 treatment-naive patients, fewer than 18 of them IGHV unmutated.

Germline CDR1 reads SGHNT; CDR2 reads YYREEE (reference sequence). The germline V and J ends were trimmed by 2 bases and 4 bases, with 10 bases remaining between them. The CDR3 length is 14 residues. General study points: Clonality was higher at ibrutinib response and returned toward baseline at progression.

Assay used: immunoSEQ multiplex PCR; TCRdb lists only in-frame clones, some missing. The table has fewer than 400,000 clones, 67% seen once; the top ten hold roughly 6.3%. A word on this clone: Its target is unknown.

The rearrangement links TRBV5-4 to TRBJ2-4; tentative D call: TRBD1 (6 bases). Sequenced here: PBMCs, sampled after 36 months of ibrutinib treatment. This TCR derives from a human donor with chronic lymphocytic leukemia. CDR3: CASSFRGPKNIQYF. DNA for the CDR3: TGTGCCAGCAGCTTCAGGGGCCCGAAAAACATTCAGTACTTC.